The clone carrying this TCR beta chain has ten or more counts. This record comes from a study of T cells in Graves' hyperthyroidism and ophthalmopathy. The hyperthyroidism patients had all been newly diagnosed, and their disease duration was under 2 months. Their ages ranged from 18 to 65 years. RNA transcripts yielded amplified TCR beta CDR3 regions. The TCR CDR3 was amplified in a first-round RT-PCR using the HTBI primer set. TCRdb called the multiplex PCR reads again in MiXCR, with one record for every CDR3 protein. This table holds 600,000 to 650,000 distinct CDR3 sequences, about 17% found once. The germline V gene has CDR1 MDHEN and CDR2 SYDVKM. Trimming removed 7 bases from V and 2 bases from J; junction bases left unmatched: 7. The CDR3 loop spans 14 amino acids.

This chain links TRBV28 with TRBJ2-5, with 7 bases that match TRBD2. The sample was blood. The TCR sequence derives from a woman aged 25 to 39 with Graves' hyperthyroidism. The CDR3 spells CASKRGLNQETQYF. The CDR3 DNA is TGTGCCAGCAAGAGGGGACTAAATCAAGAGACCCAGTACTTC.